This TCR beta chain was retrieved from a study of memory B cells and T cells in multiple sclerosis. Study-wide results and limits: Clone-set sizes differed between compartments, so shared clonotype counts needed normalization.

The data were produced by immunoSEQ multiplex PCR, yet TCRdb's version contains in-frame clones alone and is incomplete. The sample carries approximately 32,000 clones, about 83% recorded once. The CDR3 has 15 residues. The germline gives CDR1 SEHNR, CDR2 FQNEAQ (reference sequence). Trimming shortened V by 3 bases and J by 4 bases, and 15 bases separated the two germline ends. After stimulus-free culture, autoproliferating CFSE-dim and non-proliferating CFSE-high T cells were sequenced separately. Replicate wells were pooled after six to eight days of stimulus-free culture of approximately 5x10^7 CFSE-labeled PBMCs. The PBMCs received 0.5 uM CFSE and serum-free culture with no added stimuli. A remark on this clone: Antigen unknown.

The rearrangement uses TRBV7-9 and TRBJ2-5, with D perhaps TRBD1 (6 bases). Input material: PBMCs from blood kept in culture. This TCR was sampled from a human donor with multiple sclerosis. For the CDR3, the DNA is TGTGCCAGCAGCTTCGGGCAGGGGAGTTCAGAGACCCAGTACTTC. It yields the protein CASSFGQGSSETQYF.